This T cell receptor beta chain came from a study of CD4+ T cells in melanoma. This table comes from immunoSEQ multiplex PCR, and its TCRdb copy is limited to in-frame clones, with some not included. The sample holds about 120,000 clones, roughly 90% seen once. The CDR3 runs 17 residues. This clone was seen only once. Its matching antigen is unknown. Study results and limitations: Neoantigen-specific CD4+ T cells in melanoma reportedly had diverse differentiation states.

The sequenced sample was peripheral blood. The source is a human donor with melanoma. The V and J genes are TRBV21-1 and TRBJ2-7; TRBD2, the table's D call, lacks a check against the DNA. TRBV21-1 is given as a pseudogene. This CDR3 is CASSDPRGEQGCSEQYF. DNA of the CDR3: TGTGCCAGCAGCGACCCCCGGGGGGAACAGGGCTGTTCCGAGCAGTACTTC.